One sample yielded the 8 T cell receptor beta chains listed below, sequenced in a study of blood T cell repertoires in COVID-19. The repertoire was sequenced with immunoSEQ multiplex PCR; TCRdb's copy has only in-frame clones and lacks some. The sample has 250,000 to 300,000 clones, 75% to 90% seen once. The sample comprised peripheral blood. These receptors were collected from an older woman with acute or convalescent COVID-19.

The chain employs TRBV28 and TRBJ1-5; no reliable D call. V was cut by 10 bases and J by 4 bases, with 11 bases left in between. The V gene's germline CDR1 is MDHEN and CDR2 SYDVKM. There are 12 residues in the CDR3. This chain's CDR3 is CATNQRNQPQHF. The DNA of the CDR3 is TGTGCCACGAATCAGCGGAATCAGCCCCAGCATTTT.

CDR3 amino acids: CASSLSTGLAGYNEQFF. As DNA, the CDR3 is TGCGCCAGCAGCTTATCGACTGGGCTAGCGGGCTACAATGAGCAGTTCTTC. The V and J genes are TRBV5-1 and TRBJ2-1, with 8 positions matching TRBD2. CDR1 SGHRS and CDR2 YFSETQ come from the germline V gene. V shed 2 bases, J shed 3 bases, and the junction held 10 bases outside the gene matches. CDR3 length: 17 residues.

The chain carries TRBV19 and TRBJ1-1, with D unclear. Per the germline V gene, CDR1 is LNHDA and CDR2 is SQIVND (reference sequence). There are 14 residues in the CDR3. V was shortened by 3 bases and J by 0 bases, with 8 bases between the two germline ends. The CDR3 DNA reads as TGTGCCAGTAGTATGAGGGAGGTGAACACTGAAGCTTTCTTT. Its protein is CASSMREVNTEAFF.

The chain carries TRBV12-3 or TRBV12-4 and TRBJ2-5; D is unclear. V was trimmed by 3 bases and J by 5 bases, leaving 4 bases between them. This CDR3 comprises 11 residues. The CDR3 nucleotides are TGTGCCAGCAGTTTTCGGGAGACCCAGTACTTC. It translates to CASSFRETQYF.

The chain combines TRBV6-5 with TRBJ2-3, with D perhaps matching TRBD2 (5 bases). The CDR3 consists of 13 residues. The germline V and J ends were trimmed by 6 bases and 4 bases, with 11 bases remaining between them. Germline V gene sequence: CDR1 MNHEY, CDR2 SVGAGI. The CDR3 bases are TGTGCCAGCAGCCCGCGGGCCCCAGATACGCAGTATTTT. Residues: CASSPRAPDTQYF.

J is TRBJ1-5 and V is TRBV6-6; perhaps TRBD1 as D (6 bases). Trimming cost V 6 bases and J 4 bases, with 16 bases left between them. The germline V gene encodes CDR1 MNHNY and CDR2 SVGAGI (reference sequence). This CDR3 spans 15 amino acids. This CDR3 reads CASRQTGALNQPQHF. The CDR3 DNA follows: TGTGCCAGCAGACAGACAGGCGCCCTTAATCAGCCCCAGCATTTT.

The chain links TRBV28 to TRBJ1-1; D gene uncertain. The CDR3 totals 11 residues. Germline V lookup: CDR1 MDHEN, CDR2 SYDVKM. Trimming removed 6 bases from V and 6 bases from J, with 8 bases in between. The CDR3 sequence is CASRLAAEAFF. CDR3 DNA: TGTGCCAGCAGATTAGCGGCTGAAGCTTTCTTT. Together with reference TRBV28 and TRBJ1-1, the CDR3 gives the full variable domain: DVKVTQSSRYLVKRTGEKVFLECVQDMDHENMFWYRQDPGLGLRLIYFSYDVKMKEKGDIPEGYSVSREKKERFSLILESASTNQTSMYLCASRLAAEAFFGQGTRLTVV.

The J gene is TRBJ1-1, the V gene TRBV9; 7 bases are a match to TRBD1. The CDR3 extends over 17 amino acids. J was trimmed by 1 base and V by 3 bases; bases with no gene match: 12. CDR1 SGDLS and CDR2 YYNGEE come from the germline V gene. In DNA, the CDR3 is TGTGCCAGCAGCGCTTCTTGGGACAGCCGTACGAACACTGAAGCTTTCTTT. Amino acids: CASSASWDSRTNTEAFF.